The present entry profiles one T cell receptor beta chain with its context. Measured with immunoSEQ multiplex PCR; TCRdb has only the in-frame clones, and not every one. The sample holds about 66,000 clones, just over 90% seen once. The record originates from a study of technical replicates of blood from a handful of donors. V lost 4 bases, J lost 2 bases, and 6 bases lay in between. From germline, CDR1 is LNHDA and CDR2 SQIVND (reference sequence). The CDR3 loop spans 13 amino acids. This chain uses TRBV19 with TRBJ2-1; D unresolved. Sequences were obtained from PBMCs. This clonotype was obtained from a human donor in good health. Some clones in this sample may be carry-over from other donors' samples. The chain's CDR3 is CASSTETYNEQFF. In nucleotides, the CDR3 is TGTGCCAGTAGTACGGAGACCTACAATGAGCAGTTCTTC.